The 10 T cell receptor beta chains below were found in one sample sequenced in a study of T cell repertoires and HLA-DP antigens. Their cognate antigens are unknown. TCRdb's copy holds only in-frame clones and misses some; the assay was immunoSEQ multiplex PCR. This table has 65,000 to 95,000 clones, over 75% appearing once. Sequencing was done on a sample of CD4+ T cells from PBMCs. The receptors come from a man aged 60 to 75 in good health and CMV-seronegative.

The chain is built from TRBV28 and TRBJ2-7; D not certain. V lost 3 bases and J 6 bases, leaving 12 bases between the germline ends. The germline gives CDR1 MDHEN, CDR2 SYDVKM. This CDR3 has 13 amino acids. The CDR3 DNA follows: TGTGCCAGCAGTTTGGGGAAGCTTGGCGAGCAGTACTTC. It codes for CASSLGKLGEQYF.

The rearrangement uses TRBV7-9 and TRBJ2-3, with D perhaps TRBD2 (6 bases). CDR3 size: 15 residues. Germline CDR1 is SEHNR and CDR2 is FQNEAQ (reference sequence). V was cut by 5 bases and J by 5 bases, with 17 bases left in between. The CDR3 DNA reads as TGTGCCAGCAGCCGAGGGGCTAGCGAGAGAGATACGCAGTATTTT. Amino acid sequence: CASSRGASERDTQYF. Full variable domain (missing parts from reference TRBV7-9 and TRBJ2-3): DTGVSQNPRHKITKRGQNVTFRCDPISEHNRLYWYRQTLGQGPEFLTYFQNEAQLEKSRLLSDRFSAERPKGSFSTLEIQRTEQGDSAMYLCASSRGASERDTQYFGPGTRLTVL.

V is TRBV10-3 and J is TRBJ1-1; possible D gene TRBD1, 5 bases. V dropped 7 bases and J dropped 3 bases, with 18 bases sitting between them. Germline values: CDR1 ENHRY, CDR2 SYGVKD. The CDR3 totals 15 residues. The CDR3 coding sequence is TGTGCCATCACCGAGACCGGGAGAGGGGACACTGAAGCTTTCTTT. It codes for CAITETGRGDTEAFF.

The chain combines TRBV25-1 with TRBJ1-2; 7 nucleotides agree with TRBD1. The length of the CDR3 is 16 residues. Germline assignment: CDR1 MGHDK and CDR2 SYGVNS. With 3 bases clipped from V and 3 bases from J, the junction kept 10 bases outside the gene matches. The CDR3 coding sequence is TGTGCCAGCAGTGACCGAGGAGGCAGGGGGTACTATGGCTACACCTTC. Amino acid sequence: CASSDRGGRGYYGYTF.

The CDR3 bases are TGTGCCAGCAGTGCCTGGGAGGGGTGGTCTAGCGTTAATGAGCAGTTCTTC. Encoded protein: CASSAWEGWSSVNEQFF. This chain uses TRBV2 with TRBJ2-1; TRBD2 matches at 7 bases. The germline V gene has CDR1 SNHLY and CDR2 FYNNEI. The CDR3 covers 17 residues. The J segment lost 7 bases and the V segment lost 4 bases, leaving 16 bases of the junction unmatched.

This chain joins TRBV5-4 and TRBJ2-1; the D gene is possibly TRBD1 (6 bases). Germline CDR1 is SGHNT and CDR2 is YYREEE (reference sequence). The CDR3 runs 14 residues. Between the trimmed V and J ends, which lost 0 bases and 10 bases, there was a span of 14 bases. The CDR3 is CASSLAGLGTEQFF. CDR3 sequence (DNA): TGTGCCAGCAGCTTGGCCGGTTTAGGGACAGAGCAGTTCTTC.

The CDR3 reads CASSLEHEQYF. CDR3 sequence (DNA): TGTGCCAGCAGCTTAGAGCACGAGCAGTACTTC. The chain combines TRBV7-2 with TRBJ2-7, with no clear D. Germline V gene data show CDR1 as SGHTA and CDR2 as FQGNSA. The V end was cut by 1 base, the J end by 5 bases, with 3 bases between. CDR3 length equals 11 residues.

J is TRBJ2-7 and V is TRBV6-6; tentative D call: TRBD1 (5 bases). This CDR3 spans 13 amino acids. V was pared by 5 bases and J by 3 bases, with 11 bases between. CDR1 and CDR2 from the germline V gene are MNHNY and SVGAGI (reference sequence). In DNA form, the CDR3 reads TGTGCCAGCAGTCAGGACACCTTCTACGAGCAGTACGTC. Its protein is CASSQDTFYEQYV.

This sequence joins TRBV9 and TRBJ2-5; D gene unclear. Germline V lookup: CDR1 SGDLS, CDR2 YYNGEE. This CDR3 spans 13 amino acids. V lost 4 bases, J lost 5 bases, and 12 bases lay in between. The DNA for the CDR3 is TGTGCCAGCAGCAACAATGAAAGGGAGACCCAGTACTTC. This translates into CASSNNERETQYF.

This sequence joins TRBV5-6 and TRBJ2-3; D is perhaps TRBD2 (5 bases). CDR1 SGHDT and CDR2 YYEEEE come from the germline V gene. The CDR3 is 14 amino acids. V gave up 0 bases and J gave up 11 bases, with 16 bases separating them. The CDR3 DNA is TGTGCCAGCAGCTTGGGAGGGAGCCCCACTTGGCAGTATTTT. Translation: CASSLGGSPTWQYF.